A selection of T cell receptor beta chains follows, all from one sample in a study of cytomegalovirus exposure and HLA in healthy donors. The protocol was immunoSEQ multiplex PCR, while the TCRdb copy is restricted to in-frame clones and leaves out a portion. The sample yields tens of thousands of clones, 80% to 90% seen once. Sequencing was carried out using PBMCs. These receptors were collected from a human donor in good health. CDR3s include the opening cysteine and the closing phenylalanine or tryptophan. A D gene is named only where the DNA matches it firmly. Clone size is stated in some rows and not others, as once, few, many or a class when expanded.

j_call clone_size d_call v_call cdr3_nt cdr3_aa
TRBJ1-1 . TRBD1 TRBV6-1 TGTGCCAGCACCGGGACAGGTTACCCGAACACTGAAGCTTTCTTT CASTGTGYPNTEAFF
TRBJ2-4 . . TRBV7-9 TGTGCCAGCAGCTCCCGGACAGTGTGGGACATTCAGTACTTC CASSSRTVWDIQYF
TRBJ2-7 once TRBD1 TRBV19 TGTGCCAGTAGTAAAGGCCGGGACAGGGGGCCCCACGAGCAGTACTTC CASSKGRDRGPHEQYF
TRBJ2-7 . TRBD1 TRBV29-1 TGCAGCGTTGTTAAAGGATTTGGGTTTGGGACAGGTACTCGACACGAGCAGTACTTC CSVVKGFGFGTGTRHEQYF
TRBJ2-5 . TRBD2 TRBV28 TGTGCCAGCAGTTTCTCGGGGCTAGCGGGGCATCGGGAGACCCAGTACTTC CASSFSGLAGHRETQYF
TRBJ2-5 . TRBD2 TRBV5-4 TGTGCCAGCAGCTTACGTCCCCTAGCGGGGGTGGAGACCCAGTACTTC CASSLRPLAGVETQYF
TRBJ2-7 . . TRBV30 TGTGCCTGGAGTGAAGCCTCCTACGAGCAGTACTTC CAWSEASYEQYF
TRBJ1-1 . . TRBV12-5 TGTGCTAGTGGTTTGGATGAGGACACTGAAGCTTTCTTT CASGLDEDTEAFF
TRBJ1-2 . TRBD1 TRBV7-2 TGTGCCAGCAGCTGGACAGGGGGTAACTATGGCTACACCTTC CASSWTGGNYGYTF
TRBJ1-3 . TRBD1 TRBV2 TGTGCCAGCTCCCGGGACAGGGGTGTTTTATCTGGAAACACCATATATTTT CASSRDRGVLSGNTIYF
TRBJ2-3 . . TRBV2 TGTGCCAGCGTTCGACTCCACACAGATACGCAGTATTTT CASVRLHTDTQYF
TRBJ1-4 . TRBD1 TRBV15 TGTGCCACCCCGGGACAGGGGTCCACAACTAATGAAAAACTGTTTTTT CATPGQGSTTNEKLFF
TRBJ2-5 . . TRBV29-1 TGCAGCGCCCTCCAAGAGACCCAGTACTTC CSALQETQYF
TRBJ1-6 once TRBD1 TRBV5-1 TGCGTCAGCAGCCGTGACAGGGGGGAAGCAAATTCACCCCTCCACTTT CVSSRDRGEANSPLHF
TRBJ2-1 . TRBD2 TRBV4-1 TGCGCCAGCAGCACCCGACTAGCGGGCGCCAGGGATGAGCAGTTCTTC CASSTRLAGARDEQFF
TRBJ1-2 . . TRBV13 TGTGCCAGCAGCTCCCAGGGGACCTATGGCTACCCCTTC CASSSQGTYGYPF
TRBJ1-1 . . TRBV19 TGTGCCAGTAGTATTAACCGGGACACAGCCTCTTTCTTT CASSINRDTASFF
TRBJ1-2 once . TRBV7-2 TGTGCCAGCACCCCCCAATCGGGGACTCCTAACTATGGCTACACCTTC CASTPQSGTPNYGYTF
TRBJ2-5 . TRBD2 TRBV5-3 TGTGCCGGGCAAACGGGGGGAGGGGAAGAGACCCAGTACTTC CAGQTGGGEETQYF
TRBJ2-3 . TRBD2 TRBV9 TGTGCCAGCAGCGGCGACCCCCCACTAGCGGGGGCATCAGATACGCAGTATTTT CASSGDPPLAGASDTQYF
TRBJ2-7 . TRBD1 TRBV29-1 TGCAGCGTTGAAGATCTAACATCCACGGGACAGGGGTCCTACGAGCAGTACTTC CSVEDLTSTGQGSYEQYF
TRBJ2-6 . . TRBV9 TGTGCCAGCAACCGGGACTCTGGGGCCAACGTCCTGACTTTC CASNRDSGANVLTF
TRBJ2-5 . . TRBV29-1 TGCAGCGTTGAGAGGGGGGGGCTCGAGACCCAGTACTTC CSVERGGLETQYF
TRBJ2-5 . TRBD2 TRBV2 TGTGCCAGCAGTGAACCCGGGGGGGAGACCCAGTACTTC CASSEPGGETQYF
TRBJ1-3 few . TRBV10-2 TGCGCCAGCAGTGAGGCAGGGCGATCTGGAAACACCATATATTTT CASSEAGRSGNTIYF
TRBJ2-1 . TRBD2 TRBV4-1 TGCGCCAGCAGCCAAGTTGATTTGGGACTAGCCTACAATGAGCAGTTCTTC CASSQVDLGLAYNEQFF
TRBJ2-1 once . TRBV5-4 TGTGCCAGCAGCTCAGACCGGGGGGCTGAGCAGTTCTTC CASSSDRGAEQFF
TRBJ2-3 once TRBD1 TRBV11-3 TGTGCCAGCAGCCCGGGACAGGCCACAGATACGCAGTATTTT CASSPGQATDTQYF
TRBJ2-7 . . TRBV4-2 TGTGCCAGCAGCCAAGTCATATTTGGCGGAGCTATCCACTACGAGCAGTACTTC CASSQVIFGGAIHYEQYF
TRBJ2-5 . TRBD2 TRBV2 TGTGCCAGCAGTGAGCCCGGGCCCCGGGGGGGAGAGACCCAGTACTTC CASSEPGPRGGETQYF
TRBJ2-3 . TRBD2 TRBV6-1 TGTGCCAGCAGTGATCTAGCGGGCACAGATACGCAGTATTTT CASSDLAGTDTQYF
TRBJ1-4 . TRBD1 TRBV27 TGTGCCAGCAGCTTACGGGACAGGGGCAATGAAAAACTGTTTTTT CASSLRDRGNEKLFF
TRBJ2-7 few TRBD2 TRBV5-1 TGCGCCAGCAGCTTGGTGACTAGCGGCCCCTACGAGCAGTACTTC CASSLVTSGPYEQYF
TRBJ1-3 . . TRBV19 TGTGCCAGTAGTGCCGGGGGGGGTTCTGGAAACACCATATATTTT CASSAGGGSGNTIYF
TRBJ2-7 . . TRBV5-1 TGCGCCAGCACCCTGTTGGGGGGAGGCCCCTACGAGCAGTACTTC CASTLLGGGPYEQYF
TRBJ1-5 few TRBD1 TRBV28 TGTGCCAGCAGTCCTCGCGGACAGGGGGTTCATCAGCCCCAGCATTTT CASSPRGQGVHQPQHF
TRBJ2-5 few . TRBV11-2 TGTGCCAGCAGCGGCGGGACCGTGGAGACCCAGTACTTC CASSGGTVETQYF
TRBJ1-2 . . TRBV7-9 TGTGCCAGCAGCCAAGGGGCAGAGAGTAACTATGGCTACACCTTC CASSQGAESNYGYTF
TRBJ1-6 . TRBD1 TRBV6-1 TGTGCCAGCAGTGGGGACAGGGGGGTTAGTTCACCCCTCCACTTT CASSGDRGVSSPLHF
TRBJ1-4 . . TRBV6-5 TGTGCCAGCAGTTACTCCGGGACTGGTACCGAAAAACTGTTTTTT CASSYSGTGTEKLFF
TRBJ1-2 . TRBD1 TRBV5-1 TGCGCCAGCGGCTTGGGACAGGGGGCCGGCTACACCTTC CASGLGQGAGYTF
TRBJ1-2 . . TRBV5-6 TGTGCCAGCAGCTTATTGGCAGGGGATGGCTACACCTTC CASSLLAGDGYTF
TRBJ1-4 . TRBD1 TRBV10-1 TGCGCCAGCAGTGTGAGGGACAGGGGAAATGAAAAACTGTTTTTT CASSVRDRGNEKLFF
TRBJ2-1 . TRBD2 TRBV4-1 TGCGCCAGCAGCCAACTAACGGGGGGGACAAGGAATGAGCAGTTCTTC CASSQLTGGTRNEQFF
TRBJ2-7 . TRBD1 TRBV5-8 TGTGCCAGCAGCCCGGGGGACAGGCCCTCCTACGAGCAGTACTTC CASSPGDRPSYEQYF
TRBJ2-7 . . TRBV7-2 TGTGCCAGCAGCTTAACAGGGAGCTCCTACGAGCAGTACTTC CASSLTGSSYEQYF
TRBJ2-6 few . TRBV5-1 TGCGCCAGCAGCTTGATTGGGGGCGAGGCCAACGTCCTGACTTTC CASSLIGGEANVLTF
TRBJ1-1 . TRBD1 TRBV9 TGTGCCAGCAGCTTTAGACAGGGGGGCACTGAAGCTTTCTTT CASSFRQGGTEAFF
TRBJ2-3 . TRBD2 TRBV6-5 TGTGCCAGCAGGTCCTGGCAGCGGGGATCAGATACGCAGTATTTT CASRSWQRGSDTQYF
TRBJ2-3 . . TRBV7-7 TGTGCCAGCAGCCCAGGGGCCGGGGACACAGATACGCAGTATTTT CASSPGAGDTDTQYF
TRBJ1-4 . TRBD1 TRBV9 TGTGCCAGCAGCGGTGACAGGGGGCAAGAACTGTTTTTT CASSGDRGQELFF
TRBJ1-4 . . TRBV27 TGTGCCAGCAGTCGGGGGGTTAATAATGAAAAACTGTTTTTT CASSRGVNNEKLFF
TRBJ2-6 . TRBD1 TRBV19 TGTGCCAGTACTACAGGGGGCCGCTCTGGGGCCAACGTCCTGACTTTC CASTTGGRSGANVLTF
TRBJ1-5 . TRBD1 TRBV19 TGTGCCAGTAGTCTGACAGGGATCGGGGGCAATCAGCCCCAGCATTTT CASSLTGIGGNQPQHF
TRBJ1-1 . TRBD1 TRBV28 TGTGCCAGCAGTTTACCCCTTCAATCGGGACAGGGGTCAGACACTGAAGCTTTCTTT CASSLPLQSGQGSDTEAFF
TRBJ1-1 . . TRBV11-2 TGTGCCAGCAGCTTAGATTACAGGGTCTACACTGAAGCTTTCTTT CASSLDYRVYTEAFF
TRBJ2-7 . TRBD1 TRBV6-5 TGTGCCAGCAGTTACGTCCAGACAGGGATGGTCGGGCAGTACTTC CASSYVQTGMVGQYF